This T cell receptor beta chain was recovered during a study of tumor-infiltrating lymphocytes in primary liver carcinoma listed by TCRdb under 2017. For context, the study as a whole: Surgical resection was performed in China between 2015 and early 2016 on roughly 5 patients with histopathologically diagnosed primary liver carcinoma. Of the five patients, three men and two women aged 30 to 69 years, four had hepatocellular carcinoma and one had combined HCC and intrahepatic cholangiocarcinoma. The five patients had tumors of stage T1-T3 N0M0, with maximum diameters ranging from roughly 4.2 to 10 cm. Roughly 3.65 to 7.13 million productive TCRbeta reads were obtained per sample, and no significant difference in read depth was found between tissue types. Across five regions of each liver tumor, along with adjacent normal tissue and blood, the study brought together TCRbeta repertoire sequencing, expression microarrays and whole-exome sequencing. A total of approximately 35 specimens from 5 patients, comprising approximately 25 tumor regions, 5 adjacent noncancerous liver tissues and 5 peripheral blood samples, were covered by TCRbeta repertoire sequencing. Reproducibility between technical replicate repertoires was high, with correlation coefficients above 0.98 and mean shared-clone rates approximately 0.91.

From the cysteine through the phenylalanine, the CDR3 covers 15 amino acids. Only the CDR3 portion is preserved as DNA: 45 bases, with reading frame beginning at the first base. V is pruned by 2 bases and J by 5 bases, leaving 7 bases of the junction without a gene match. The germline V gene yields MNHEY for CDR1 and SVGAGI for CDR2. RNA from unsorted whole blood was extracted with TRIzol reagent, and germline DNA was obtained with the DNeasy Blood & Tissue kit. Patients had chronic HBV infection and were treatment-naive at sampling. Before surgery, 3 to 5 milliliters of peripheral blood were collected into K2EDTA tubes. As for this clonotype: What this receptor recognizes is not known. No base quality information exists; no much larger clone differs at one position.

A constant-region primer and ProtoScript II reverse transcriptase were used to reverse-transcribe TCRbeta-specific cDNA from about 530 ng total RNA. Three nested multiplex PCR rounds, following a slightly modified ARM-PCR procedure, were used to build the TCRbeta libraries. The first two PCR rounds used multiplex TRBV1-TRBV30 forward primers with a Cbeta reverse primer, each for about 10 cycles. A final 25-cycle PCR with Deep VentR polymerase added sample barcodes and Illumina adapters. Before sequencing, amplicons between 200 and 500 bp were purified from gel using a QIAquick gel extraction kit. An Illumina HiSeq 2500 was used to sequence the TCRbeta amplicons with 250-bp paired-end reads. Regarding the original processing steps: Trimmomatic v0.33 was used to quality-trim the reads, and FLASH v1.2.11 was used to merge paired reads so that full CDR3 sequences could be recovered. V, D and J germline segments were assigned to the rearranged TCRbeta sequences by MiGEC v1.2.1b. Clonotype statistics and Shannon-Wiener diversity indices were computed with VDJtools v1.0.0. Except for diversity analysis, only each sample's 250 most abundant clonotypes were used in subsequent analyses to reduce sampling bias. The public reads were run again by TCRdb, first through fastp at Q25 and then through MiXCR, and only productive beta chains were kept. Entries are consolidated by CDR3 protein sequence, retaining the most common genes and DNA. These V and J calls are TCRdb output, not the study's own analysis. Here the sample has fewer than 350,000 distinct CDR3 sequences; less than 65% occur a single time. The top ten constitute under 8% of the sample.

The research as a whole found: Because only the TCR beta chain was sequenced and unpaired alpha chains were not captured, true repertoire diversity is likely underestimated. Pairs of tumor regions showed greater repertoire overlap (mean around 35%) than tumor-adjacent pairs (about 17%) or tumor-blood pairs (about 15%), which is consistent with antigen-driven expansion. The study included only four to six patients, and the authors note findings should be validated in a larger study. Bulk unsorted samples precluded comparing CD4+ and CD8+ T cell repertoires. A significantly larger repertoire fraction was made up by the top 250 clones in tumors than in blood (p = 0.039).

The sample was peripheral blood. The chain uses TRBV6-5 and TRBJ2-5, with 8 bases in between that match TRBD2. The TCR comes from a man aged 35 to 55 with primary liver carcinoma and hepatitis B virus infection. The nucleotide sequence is TGTGCCAGCAGTTACGGTCCGGGAGGGCCGGAGACCCAGTACTTC. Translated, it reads CASSYGPGGPETQYF.